These T cell receptor beta chains were read from a single sample in a study of cytomegalovirus exposure and HLA in healthy donors. Data came from immunoSEQ multiplex PCR; TCRdb stores just in-frame clones and leaves some out. The sample holds about 160,000 clones, approximately 84% seen once. Specimen: PBMCs. These receptors came from a man between 18 and 35 years old in good health and CMV-seropositive. The CDR3 runs from the conserved cysteine through the conserved F or W. D genes are given only for firm matches. Some rows mark clone size as missing; the rest say once, few, many or name a class of expanded clone.

j_call clone_size v_call d_call cdr3_aa cdr3_nt
TRBJ1-2 . TRBV6-5 . CASSYSGGLNYGYTF TGTGCCAGCAGTTACTCGGGGGGGCTGAACTATGGCTACACCTTC
TRBJ2-1 . TRBV7-2 . CASSLRPPGLTRNEQFF TGTGCCAGCAGCCTTAGGCCTCCGGGACTCACTAGGAATGAGCAGTTCTTC
TRBJ1-4 . TRBV7-9 . CASTRVGVNEKLFF TGTGCCAGCACCCGGGTAGGGGTTAATGAAAAACTGTTTTTT
TRBJ1-4 . TRBV4-2 TRBD1 CASSQPPGQANEKLFF TGTGCCAGCAGCCAACCTCCGGGACAGGCTAATGAAAAACTGTTTTTT
TRBJ2-1 few TRBV7-2 . CASSLRGPNEQFF TGTGCCAGCAGCTTAAGGGGCCCCAATGAGCAGTTCTTC
TRBJ2-3 . TRBV5-1 . CASSLARDTQYF TGCGCCAGCAGCCTCGCTCGGGATACGCAGTATTTT
TRBJ2-5 . TRBV9 . CASSGGGVEPKTQYF TGTGCCAGCAGCGGAGGGGGTGTCGAGCCAAAGACCCAGTACTTC
TRBJ1-3 . TRBV5-1 . CASSAIGGAGNTIYF TGCGCCAGCAGCGCCATCGGGGGAGCTGGAAACACCATATATTTT
TRBJ1-4 . TRBV2 TRBD1 CASTRDRELYEKLFF TGTGCCAGCACTAGGGACAGGGAATTGTATGAAAAACTGTTTTTT
TRBJ2-7 . TRBV7-3 TRBD1 CASSQTGGEQYF TGTGCCAGCAGCCAGACAGGGGGGGAGCAGTACTTC
TRBJ2-7 . TRBV7-2 . CACHDGSYEQYF TGTGCCTGCCACGACGGGTCCTACGAGCAGTACTTC
TRBJ2-4 . TRBV30 TRBD2 CAWTIRLEGGNSQYF TGTGCCTGGACTATCCGGCTGGAGGGAGGGAACAGTCAGTACTTC
TRBJ1-1 once TRBV11-3 . CASSHASHGRGPNTEAFF TGTGCCAGCAGCCACGCGTCCCACGGACGGGGTCCGAACACTGAAGCTTTCTTT
TRBJ2-2 . TRBV5-6 TRBD2 CASSLIGTSGTGEPFF TGTGCCAGCAGCTTGATCGGGACTAGCGGAACCGGGGAGCCGTTTTTT
TRBJ2-1 once TRBV7-8 TRBD1 CASSPQGNEQFF TGTGCCAGCAGTCCACAGGGGAATGAGCAGTTCTTC
TRBJ2-7 . TRBV2 . CALTTQAYEQYF TGTGCCCTAACAACCCAGGCCTACGAGCAGTACTTC
TRBJ1-1 . TRBV2 . CASSRQGPVGTEAFF TGTGCCAGCAGCCGTCAGGGTCCCGTCGGCACTGAAGCTTTCTTT
TRBJ2-5 . TRBV7-9 TRBD2 CSSSSTSGGAYQETQYF TGTTCCAGCAGCTCAACCTCCGGGGGGGCGTACCAAGAGACCCAGTACTTC
TRBJ2-5 . TRBV5-6 . CASSLDATGRQYF TGTGCCAGCAGCTTGGATGCAACAGGCCGACAGTACTTC
TRBJ2-7 once TRBV11-2 . CASSQQASGTSYEQYF TGTGCCAGCAGCCAACAGGCTTCTGGTACCTCCTACGAGCAGTACTTC
TRBJ2-6 . TRBV2 TRBD1 CASSEAGQGWGSGANVLTF TGTGCCAGCAGTGAAGCTGGACAGGGCTGGGGTTCAGGGGCCAACGTCCTGACTTTC
TRBJ1-2 . TRBV5-1 . CASSTEGPGYTF TGCGCCAGCAGTACGGAGGGCCCTGGCTACACCTTC
TRBJ2-5 . TRBV7-9 . CASSSYDSGAQETQYF TGTGCCAGCAGCTCATACGATAGCGGTGCCCAAGAGACCCAGTACTTC
TRBJ1-1 . TRBV27 . CASKKSGGRGTEAFF TGTGCCAGCAAAAAATCTGGGGGCAGGGGCACTGAAGCTTTCTTT
TRBJ2-2 . TRBV18 . CASSPRLTGELFF TGTGCCAGCTCACCACGTTTAACCGGGGAGCTGTTTTTT
TRBJ2-7 . TRBV5-1 TRBD1 CASSQEGDRGHEQYF TGCGCCAGCAGCCAAGAGGGGGACAGGGGGCACGAGCAGTACTTC
TRBJ2-1 . TRBV6-4 TRBD2 CASSDSGGGVNEQFF TGTGCCAGCAGTGACTCAGGCGGGGGTGTCAATGAGCAGTTCTTC
TRBJ2-1 . TRBV13 . CASSLRGETEQFF TGTGCCAGCAGCTTAAGAGGCGAGACTGAGCAGTTCTTC
TRBJ2-3 few TRBV30 TRBD2 CAWRGTSPSTDTQYF TGTGCCTGGAGGGGGACTAGTCCTAGCACAGATACGCAGTATTTT
TRBJ2-3 . TRBV6-1 . CASSELPSAGGTDTQYF TGTGCCAGCAGTGAACTCCCTAGCGCTGGTGGTACAGATACGCAGTATTTT
TRBJ1-5 . TRBV9 . CASSVGWADGQPQHF TGTGCCAGCAGCGTAGGGTGGGCAGATGGGCAGCCCCAGCATTTT
TRBJ2-3 . TRBV5-6 TRBD2 CASSLVRGWQSDTQYF TGTGCCAGCAGCTTGGTGCGGGGGTGGCAATCAGATACGCAGTATTTT
TRBJ2-7 few TRBV10-3 TRBD1 CAISAGGGSYEQYF TGTGCCATCAGTGCAGGGGGCGGATCTTACGAGCAGTACTTC
TRBJ2-7 . TRBV7-8 . CASSYPGSEQYF TGTGCCAGCAGCTACCCAGGGTCCGAGCAGTACTTC
TRBJ1-2 . TRBV6-5 TRBD1 CASGFQGANYGYTF TGTGCCAGCGGTTTTCAGGGGGCTAACTATGGCTACACCTTC
TRBJ2-3 . TRBV7-2 TRBD2 CASSSGRVAGGFDTQYF TGTGCCAGCAGCTCAGGACGTGTGGCGGGGGGCTTTGATACGCAGTATTTT
TRBJ2-1 . TRBV7-2 TRBD1 CASSLNRGDNEQFF TGTGCCAGCAGCTTAAACAGGGGGGACAATGAGCAGTTCTTC
TRBJ2-3 . TRBV18 TRBD2 CASSPLASGATTDTQYF TGTGCCAGCTCCCCCTTGGCTAGCGGGGCAACCACAGATACGCAGTATTTT
TRBJ2-5 . TRBV11-3 TRBD1 CASSLDSLRGETQYF TGTGCCAGCAGCCTGGACAGTCTCAGGGGGGAGACCCAGTACTTC
TRBJ1-2 few TRBV7-9 . CASSAGWDYGYTF TGTGCCAGCAGCGCAGGTTGGGACTATGGCTACACCTTC
TRBJ2-7 . TRBV5-1 . CASSNTPLGVSYEQYF TGCGCCAGCAGCAACACCCCTTTGGGAGTCTCCTACGAGCAGTACTTC
TRBJ1-1 once TRBV4-3 TRBD1 CASSQLDREGSAFF TGCGCCAGCAGCCAACTGGACAGGGAGGGCTCAGCTTTCTTT
TRBJ1-2 . TRBV4-2 . CASGPGNYGYTF TGTGCCAGCGGCCCAGGGAACTATGGCTACACCTTC